One and the same sample provided the 2 T cell receptor beta chains below, sequenced in a study of CD8 T cells in Susac syndrome. RNA totalling roughly 0.5 to 1 ug underwent reverse transcription with random hexamers. TCRdb re-called the immunoSEQ multiplex PCR reads through MiXCR, storing one row per CDR3 protein. Among 100,000 to 150,000 distinct CDR3 sequences listed, nearly 95% were seen once. Sequencing input: CD4+ T cells from PBMCs. Source of these receptors: a human donor in good health.

The chain recombines TRBV7-9 with TRBJ2-7; 11 nucleotides align to TRBD2. V gave up 6 bases and J gave up 1 base; unmatched junction bases: 8. CDR3 length: 16 amino acids. The V gene's germline CDR1 is SEHNR and CDR2 FQNEAQ (reference sequence). In DNA form, the CDR3 reads TGTGCCAGCAGTTCCTCCGGGACTAGCGGATCCTACGAGCAGTACTTC. Amino acid sequence: CASSSSGTSGSYEQYF.

V and J are TRBV7-2 and TRBJ1-5, with D possibly TRBD1 on 6 matching bases. Germline V CDR1 and CDR2: SGHTA, FQGNSA. Trimming took 2 bases from V and 7 from J, leaving 6 bases between them. The CDR3 is made up of 12 amino acids. CDR3 sequence (DNA): TGTGCCAGCAGCTTACAGGGGCAGCCCCAGCATTTT. The encoded protein is CASSLQGQPQHF.